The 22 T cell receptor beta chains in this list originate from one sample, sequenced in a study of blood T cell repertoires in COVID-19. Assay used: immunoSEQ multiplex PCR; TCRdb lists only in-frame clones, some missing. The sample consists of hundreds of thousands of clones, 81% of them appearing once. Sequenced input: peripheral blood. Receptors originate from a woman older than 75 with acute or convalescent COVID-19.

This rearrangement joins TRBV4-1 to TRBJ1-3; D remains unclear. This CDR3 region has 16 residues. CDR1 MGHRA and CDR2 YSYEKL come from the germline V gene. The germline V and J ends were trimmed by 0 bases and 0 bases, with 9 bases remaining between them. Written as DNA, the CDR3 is TGCGCCAGCAGCCAAGATATAGCAGCCTCTGGAAACACCATATATTTT. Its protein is CASSQDIAASGNTIYF.

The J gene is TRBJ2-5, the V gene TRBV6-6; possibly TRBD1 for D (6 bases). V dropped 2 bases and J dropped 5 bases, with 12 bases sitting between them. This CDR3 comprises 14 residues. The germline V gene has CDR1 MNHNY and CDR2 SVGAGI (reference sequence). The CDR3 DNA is TGTGCCAGCAGTTACGGGGGCGACGGGGAGACCCAGTACTTC. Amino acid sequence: CASSYGGDGETQYF.

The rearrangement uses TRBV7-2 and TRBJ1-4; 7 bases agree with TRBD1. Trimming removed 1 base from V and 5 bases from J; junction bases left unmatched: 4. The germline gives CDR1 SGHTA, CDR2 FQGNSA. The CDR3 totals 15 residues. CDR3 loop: CASSLGGQKNEKLFF. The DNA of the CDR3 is TGTGCCAGCAGCTTAGGGGGACAGAAAAATGAAAAACTGTTTTTT.

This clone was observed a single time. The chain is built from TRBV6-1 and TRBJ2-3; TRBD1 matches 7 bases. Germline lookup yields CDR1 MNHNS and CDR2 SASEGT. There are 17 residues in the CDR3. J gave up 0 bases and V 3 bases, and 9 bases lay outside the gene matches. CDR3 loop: CASSDLRTGLSTDTQYF. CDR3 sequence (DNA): TGTGCCAGCAGTGATTTAAGGACAGGCCTTAGCACAGATACGCAGTATTTT.

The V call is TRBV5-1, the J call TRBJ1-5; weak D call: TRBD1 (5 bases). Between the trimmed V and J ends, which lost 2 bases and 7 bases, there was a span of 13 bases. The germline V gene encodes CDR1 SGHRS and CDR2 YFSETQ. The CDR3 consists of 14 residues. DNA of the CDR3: TGCGCCAGCAGCTTCCAGGGCCCGGAACAGCCCCAGCATTTT. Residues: CASSFQGPEQPQHF.

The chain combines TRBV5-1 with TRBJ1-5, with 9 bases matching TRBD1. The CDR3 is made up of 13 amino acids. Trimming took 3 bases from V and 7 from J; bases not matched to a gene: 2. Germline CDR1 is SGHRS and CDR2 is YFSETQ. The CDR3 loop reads CASSWTGAQPQHF. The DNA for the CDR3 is TGCGCCAGCAGCTGGACAGGGGCCCAGCCCCAGCATTTT.

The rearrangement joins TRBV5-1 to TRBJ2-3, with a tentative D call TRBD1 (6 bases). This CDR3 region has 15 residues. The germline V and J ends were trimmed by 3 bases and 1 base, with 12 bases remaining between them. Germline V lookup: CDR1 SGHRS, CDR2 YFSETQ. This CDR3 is CASSSTWTGTDTQYF. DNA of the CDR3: TGCGCCAGCAGCTCCACCTGGACAGGCACAGATACGCAGTATTTT.

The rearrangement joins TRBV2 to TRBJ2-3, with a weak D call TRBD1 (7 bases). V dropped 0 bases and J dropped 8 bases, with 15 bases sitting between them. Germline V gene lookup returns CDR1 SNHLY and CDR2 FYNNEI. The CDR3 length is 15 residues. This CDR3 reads CASSEAAGGRRTQYF. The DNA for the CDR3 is TGTGCCAGCAGTGAAGCGGCAGGGGGGCGGCGTACGCAGTATTTT.

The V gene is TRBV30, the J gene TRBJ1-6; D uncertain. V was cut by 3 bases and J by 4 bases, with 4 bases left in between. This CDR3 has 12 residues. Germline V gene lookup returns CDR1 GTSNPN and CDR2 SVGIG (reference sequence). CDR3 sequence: CAWRLYNSPLHF. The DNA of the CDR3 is TGTGCCTGGAGACTGTATAATTCACCCCTCCACTTT.

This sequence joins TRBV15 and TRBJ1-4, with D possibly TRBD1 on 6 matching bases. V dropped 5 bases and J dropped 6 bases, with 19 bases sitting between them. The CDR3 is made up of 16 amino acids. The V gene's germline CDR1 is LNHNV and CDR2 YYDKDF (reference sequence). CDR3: CATSREGAGEYEKLFF. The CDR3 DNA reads TGTGCCACCAGCCGGGAAGGGGCAGGGGAGTATGAAAAACTGTTTTTT.

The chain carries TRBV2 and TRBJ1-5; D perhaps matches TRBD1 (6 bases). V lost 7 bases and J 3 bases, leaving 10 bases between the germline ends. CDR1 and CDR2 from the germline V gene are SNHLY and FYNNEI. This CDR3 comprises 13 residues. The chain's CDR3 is CASTQGYNQPQHF. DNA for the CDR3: TGTGCCAGCACACAGGGTTACAATCAGCCCCAGCATTTT.

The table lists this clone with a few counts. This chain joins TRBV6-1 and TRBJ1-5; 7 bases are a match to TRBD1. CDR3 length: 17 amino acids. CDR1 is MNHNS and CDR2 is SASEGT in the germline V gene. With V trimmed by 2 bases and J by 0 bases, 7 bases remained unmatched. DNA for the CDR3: TGTGCCAGCAGTGAATTAGGGGGCAGTTATAGCAATCAGCCCCAGCATTTT. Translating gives CASSELGGSYSNQPQHF.

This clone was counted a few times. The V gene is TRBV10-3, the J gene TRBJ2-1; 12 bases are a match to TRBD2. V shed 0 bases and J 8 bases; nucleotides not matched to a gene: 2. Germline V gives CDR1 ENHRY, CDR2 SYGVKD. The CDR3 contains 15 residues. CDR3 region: CAISESTSGSDEQFF. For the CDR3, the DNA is TGTGCCATCAGTGAGTCGACTAGCGGGAGTGATGAGCAGTTCTTC.

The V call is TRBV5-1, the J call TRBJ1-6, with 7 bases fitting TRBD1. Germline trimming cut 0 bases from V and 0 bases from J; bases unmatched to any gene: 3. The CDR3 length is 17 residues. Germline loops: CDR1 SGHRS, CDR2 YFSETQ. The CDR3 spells CASSLARDSSYNSPLHF. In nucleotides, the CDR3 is TGCGCCAGCAGCTTGGCTAGGGACAGCTCCTATAATTCACCCCTCCACTTT.

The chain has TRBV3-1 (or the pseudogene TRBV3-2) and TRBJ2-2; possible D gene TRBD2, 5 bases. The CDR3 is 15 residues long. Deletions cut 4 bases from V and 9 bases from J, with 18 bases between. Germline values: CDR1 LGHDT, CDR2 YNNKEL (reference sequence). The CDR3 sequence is CASSLGPAGDRELFF. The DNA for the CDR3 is TGTGCCAGCAGCCTAGGACCTGCGGGCGACCGGGAGCTGTTTTTT.

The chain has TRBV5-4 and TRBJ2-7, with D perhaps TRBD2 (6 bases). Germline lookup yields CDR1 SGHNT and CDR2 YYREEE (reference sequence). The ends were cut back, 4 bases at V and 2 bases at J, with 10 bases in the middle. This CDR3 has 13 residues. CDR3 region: CASSTVAAYEQYF. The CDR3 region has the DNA TGTGCCAGCAGCACGGTAGCGGCCTACGAGCAGTACTTC.

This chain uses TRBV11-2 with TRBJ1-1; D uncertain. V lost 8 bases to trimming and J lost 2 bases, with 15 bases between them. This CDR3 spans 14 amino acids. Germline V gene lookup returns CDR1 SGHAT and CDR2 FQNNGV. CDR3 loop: CASGGRHRNTEAFF. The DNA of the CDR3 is TGTGCCAGCGGAGGTAGGCACCGCAACACTGAAGCTTTCTTT.

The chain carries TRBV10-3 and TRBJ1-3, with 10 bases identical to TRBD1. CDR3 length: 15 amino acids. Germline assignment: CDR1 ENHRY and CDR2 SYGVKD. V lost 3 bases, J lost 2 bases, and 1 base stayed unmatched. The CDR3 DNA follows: TGTGCCATCAGTGATGGGACAGGGGCTGGAAACACCATATATTTT. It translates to CAISDGTGAGNTIYF.

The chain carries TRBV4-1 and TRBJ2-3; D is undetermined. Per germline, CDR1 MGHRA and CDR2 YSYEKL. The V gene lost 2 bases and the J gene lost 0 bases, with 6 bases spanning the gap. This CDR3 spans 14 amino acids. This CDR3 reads CASSQSSSTDTQYF. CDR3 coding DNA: TGCGCCAGCAGCCAAAGCTCGAGCACAGATACGCAGTATTTT.

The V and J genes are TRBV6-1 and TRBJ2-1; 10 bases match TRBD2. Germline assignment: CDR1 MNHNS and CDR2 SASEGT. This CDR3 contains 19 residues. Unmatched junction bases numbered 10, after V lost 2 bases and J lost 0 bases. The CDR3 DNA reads TGTGCCAGCAGTGAATATCTAGCGGGGGCCTTATACTCCTACAATGAGCAGTTCTTC. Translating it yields CASSEYLAGALYSYNEQFF.

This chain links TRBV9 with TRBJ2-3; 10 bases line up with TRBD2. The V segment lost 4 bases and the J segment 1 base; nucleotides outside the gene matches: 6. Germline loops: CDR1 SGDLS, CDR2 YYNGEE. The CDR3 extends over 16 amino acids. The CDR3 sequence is CASSTQSGRGTDTQYF. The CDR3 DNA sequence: TGTGCCAGCAGCACCCAAAGCGGGAGGGGCACAGATACGCAGTATTTT. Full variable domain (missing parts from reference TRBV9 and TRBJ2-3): DSGVTQTPKHLITATGQRVTLRCSPRSGDLSVYWYQQSLDQGLQFLIQYYNGEERAKGNILERFSAQQFPDLHSELNLSSLELGDSALYFCASSTQSGRGTDTQYFGPGTRLTVL.

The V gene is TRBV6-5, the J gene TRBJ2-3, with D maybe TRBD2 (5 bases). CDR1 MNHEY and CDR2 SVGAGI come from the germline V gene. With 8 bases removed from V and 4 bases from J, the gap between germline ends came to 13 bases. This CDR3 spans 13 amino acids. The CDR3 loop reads CASRVLGSDTQYF. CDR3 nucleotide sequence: TGTGCCAGCCGCGTACTAGGATCAGATACGCAGTATTTT.